This TCR beta chain originates from a study of T-cell reconstitution after alpha-beta-depleted transplantation in children. Unique molecular identifiers were incorporated into the prepared TCRbeta library. Via MiXCR, TCRdb re-called the PCR reads, giving one row per CDR3 protein. The data contain about 610,000 distinct CDR3 sequences, roughly a tenth of them singletons. Germline V gene data show CDR1 as MDHEN and CDR2 as SYDVKM. This CDR3 is built from 15 residues. V shed 2 bases and J shed 3 bases, with 11 bases lying between them. The V and J genes are TRBV28 and TRBJ1-5; no clear D. The TCR comes from a human donor who donated a stem cell graft to a child with acute myeloid leukemia. The material sequenced was PBMCs from the stem cell graft donor, taken from the stem cell graft. The CDR3 coding sequence is TGTGCCAGCAGTTTAACTGGAACTATCAATCAGCCCCAGCATTTT. The encoded protein is CASSLTGTINQPQHF.